This T cell receptor beta chain originates from a study of T cell responses to AZD1222 COVID-19 vaccine. About the study: Pooled together were second doses at about 4 or about 12 weeks.

On this clone itself: The antigen is undetermined.

Method: immunoSEQ multiplex PCR; TCRdb's copy keeps in-frame clones and lacks some. The sample has 100,000 or so clones, 80% to 95% seen once. Broader study findings: Females outnumbered males among donors, who were mostly white British; clonal diversity was possibly underestimated.

The CDR3 contains 12 residues. Germline CDR1 is SGHDT and CDR2 is YYEEEE. V shed 2 bases and J shed 4 bases, with 6 bases lying between them. The chain recombines TRBV5-6 with TRBJ2-5; D ambiguous. The specimen comprised peripheral blood, sampled on day 0 of AZD1222 vaccination. The sequence was collected from an adult in good health. CDR3 DNA sequence: TGTGCCAGCAGCTTCTCGAGAGAGACCCAGTACTTC. Protein: CASSFSRETQYF.